One and the same sample provided the 21 T cell receptor beta chains below, sequenced in a study of cytomegalovirus exposure and HLA in healthy donors. 13 Jbeta primers and 60 Vbeta primers were used for the PCR. Clones were read by immunoSEQ multiplex PCR, and TCRdb kept only the in-frame ones, dropping some. The sample carries about 170,000 clones, around 84% recorded once. What was sequenced was PBMCs. These receptor sequences come from a boy aged 2 to 10 in good health and CMV-seronegative.

The genes are TRBV14 and TRBJ2-7, with a possible D match to TRBD2 (5 bases). The CDR3 contains 13 residues. CDR1 and CDR2 from the germline V gene are SGHDN and FVKESK. With 2 bases removed from V and 6 bases from J, the gap between germline ends came to 11 bases. The CDR3 coding sequence is TGTGCCAGCAGCCAATATTTCCGGGGCGAGCAGTACTTC. This encodes CASSQYFRGEQYF.

V and J are TRBV28 and TRBJ2-7; 8 bases map to TRBD1. Germline assignment: CDR1 MDHEN and CDR2 SYDVKM. J was trimmed by 7 bases and V by 6 bases; bases with no gene match: 17. This CDR3 has 16 residues. CDR3 in amino acids: CASSFLDREPYGEQYF. CDR3 in DNA: TGTGCCAGCAGCTTCCTGGACAGGGAACCCTATGGGGAGCAGTACTTC.

The V gene is TRBV5-1, the J gene TRBJ1-2; 7 bases are shared with TRBD1. J lost 5 bases, V lost 3 bases, and 7 bases had no gene match. Per germline, CDR1 SGHRS and CDR2 YFSETQ. This CDR3 region has 14 residues. The CDR3 DNA sequence: TGCGCCAGCAGCTACCGACAGGGAGGTTATGGCTACACCTTC. Protein product: CASSYRQGGYGYTF.

The rearrangement joins TRBV6-1 to TRBJ2-1, with D perhaps matching TRBD1 (5 bases). V was cut by 3 bases and J by 4 bases, with 7 bases left in between. Germline lookup yields CDR1 MNHNS and CDR2 SASEGT. This CDR3 has 13 amino acids. The CDR3 spells CASSDDSYNEQFF. The DNA for the CDR3 is TGTGCCAGCAGTGATGACAGTTACAATGAGCAGTTCTTC.

The gene calls are TRBV5-6 and TRBJ1-5; TRBD1 might be the D (6 bases). Germline CDR1 reads SGHDT; CDR2 reads YYEEEE. The V end was cut by 4 bases, the J end by 6 bases, with 17 bases between. The CDR3 extends over 15 amino acids. The CDR3 DNA reads TGTGCCAGCAGCCGACTCCTGTCGGACAGTCAGCCCCAGCATTTT. It specifies CASSRLLSDSQPQHF.

This chain uses TRBV11-2 with TRBJ1-3; 7 positions match TRBD1. The V gene's germline CDR1 is SGHAT and CDR2 FQNNGV. V lost 5 bases to trimming and J lost 0 bases; unmatched junction nucleotides: 10. CDR3 length: 17 amino acids. CDR3 loop: CASSRTTGDFSGNTIYF. The CDR3 DNA is TGTGCCAGCAGCCGCACCACAGGGGACTTCTCTGGAAACACCATATATTTT. The full variable domain, completed using reference TRBV11-2 and TRBJ1-3, is EAGVAQSPRYKIIEKRQSVAFWCNPISGHATLYWYQQILGQGPKLLIQFQNNGVVDDSQLPKDRFSAERLKGVDSTLKIQPAKLEDSAVYLCASSRTTGDFSGNTIYFGEGSWLTVV.

This rearrangement joins TRBV4-1 to TRBJ2-7; a possible D gene is TRBD2 (6 bases). The CDR3 length is 17 residues. Germline V gene lookup returns CDR1 MGHRA and CDR2 YSYEKL. Trimming took off 4 bases at V and 1 base at J, with 20 bases between the two ends. The CDR3 is CASSPSQGGISSYEQYF. The CDR3 coding sequence is TGCGCCAGCAGCCCCTCCCAGGGCGGGATATCTTCCTACGAGCAGTACTTC.

With respect to this clone: A read error may account for a junction end that differs from germline. V and J are TRBV7-9 and TRBJ2-2; D is uncertain. This CDR3 has 17 amino acids. Germline CDR1 SEHNR, CDR2 FQNEAQ (reference sequence). The chain's CDR3 is CSSSLVSLPSNTGELFF. DNA of the CDR3: TGTTCCAGCAGCTTAGTATCCCTACCTTCGAACACCGGGGAGCTGTTTTTT.

This clone was detected only once. The chain links TRBV5-4 to TRBJ1-2; 7 nucleotides align to TRBD1. The germline V gene encodes CDR1 SGHNT and CDR2 YYREEE (reference sequence). The V and J ends lost 3 bases and 2 bases, in that order; junction bases with no gene match: 7. The CDR3 is made up of 15 amino acids. The CDR3 sequence is CASSSGAGGNYGYTF. The CDR3, as DNA: TGTGCCAGCAGCTCTGGGGCAGGGGGGAACTATGGCTACACCTTC.

The chain is built from TRBV7-8 and TRBJ2-7; D might be TRBD2 (5 bases). Germline assignment: CDR1 SGHVS and CDR2 FQNEAQ. Trimming pared 5 bases from V and 4 bases from J, leaving 18 bases between. This CDR3 comprises 15 residues. CDR3 bases: TGTGCCAGCAGCCTCGGGGTGTGGGCTTCTTACGAGCAGTACTTC. It translates to CASSLGVWASYEQYF.

On this clone itself: At one end, the junction sequence differs from germline, possibly due to a read error. In DNA, the CDR3 is TGTGCCAGCAGTTCCCGGCCGGGGGGTCGAAGCGAGCAGTGCTTC. Amino acid sequence: CASSSRPGGRSEQCF. The chain combines TRBV28 with TRBJ2-7; 7 bases line up with TRBD2. This CDR3 has 15 residues. Germline V CDR1 and CDR2: MDHEN, SYDVKM.

This clone was seen a single time. CDR3 loop: CASSAGQGVVGYTF. CDR3 DNA sequence: TGTGCCAGCAGCGCGGGACAGGGGGTTGTTGGCTACACCTTC. This rearrangement joins TRBV5-4 to TRBJ1-2; 11 bases are a match to TRBD1. The CDR3 is made up of 14 amino acids. V was clipped by 4 bases and J by 7 bases; unmatched bases: 6. Germline V gene data show CDR1 as SGHNT and CDR2 as YYREEE (reference sequence). Filled out from reference TRBV5-4 and TRBJ1-2, the complete variable domain reads ETGVTQSPTHLIKTRGQQVTLRCSSQSGHNTVSWYQQALGQGPQFIFQYYREEENGRGNFPPRFSGLQFPNYSSELNVNALELDDSALYLCASSAGQGVVGYTFGSGTRLTVV.

The V and J genes are TRBV7-9 and TRBJ2-3, with D possibly being TRBD2 (5 bases). Germline CDR1 reads SEHNR; CDR2 reads FQNEAQ (reference sequence). The CDR3 is 16 amino acids. V was cut by 5 bases and J by 2 bases, with 17 bases left in between. The DNA for the CDR3 is TGTGCCAGCAGCGGAAGGACTGCCGGAAACACAGATACGCAGTATTTT. Translation: CASSGRTAGNTDTQYF. The variable domain in full, with the rest retrieved from reference TRBV7-9 and TRBJ2-3, is DTGVSQNPRHKITKRGQNVTFRCDPISEHNRLYWYRQTLGQGPEFLTYFQNEAQLEKSRLLSDRFSAERPKGSFSTLEIQRTEQGDSAMYLCASSGRTAGNTDTQYFGPGTRLTVL.

CDR3 sequence reads: CASSLDRALSSYEQYV. The DNA for the CDR3 is TGTGCCAGCAGCTTGGACAGGGCGCTCTCCTCCTACGAGCAGTACGTC. The rearrangement joins TRBV5-4 to TRBJ2-7, with a possible D match to TRBD1 (6 bases). V was cut by 0 bases and J by 0 bases, with 13 bases left in between. The germline CDR1 and CDR2 sequences are SGHNT and YYREEE (reference sequence). The CDR3 is made up of 16 amino acids.

Only a few counts were recorded for this clone. The chain recombines TRBV10-3 with TRBJ2-7; D unresolved. The germline gives CDR1 ENHRY, CDR2 SYGVKD. The CDR3 contains 14 residues. Trimming took off 2 bases at V and 0 bases at J, with 8 bases between the two ends. This chain's CDR3 is CAISERSHSYEQYF. CDR3 coding DNA: TGTGCCATCAGTGAGCGAAGCCACTCCTACGAGCAGTACTTC.

The genes are TRBV7-9 and TRBJ2-1; tentative D call: TRBD1 (6 bases). Trimming removed 5 bases from V and 0 bases from J, with 20 bases in between. Germline lookup yields CDR1 SEHNR and CDR2 FQNEAQ (reference sequence). The CDR3 sequence is 18 residues long. CDR3 in DNA: TGTGCCAGCAGCCCCCCGGGACACACCCCATTCTCCTACAATGAGCAGTTCTTC. Amino acids: CASSPPGHTPFSYNEQFF.

V usage is TRBV28 and J usage is TRBJ1-5; the match to TRBD1 covers 10 bases. The CDR3 length is 14 residues. Looked up from germline, CDR1 is MDHEN and CDR2 is SYDVKM. V was clipped by 5 bases and J by 6 bases; unmatched bases: 4. CDR3 coding DNA: TGTGCCAGCAGTCCGGGACAGGGGTTTCAGCCCCAGCATTTT. It codes for CASSPGQGFQPQHF.

The chain recombines TRBV30 with TRBJ2-1; D is unclear. The CDR3 runs to 12 residues. Trimming cost V 8 bases and J 6 bases, with 14 bases left between them. Germline V CDR1 and CDR2: GTSNPN, SVGIG (reference sequence). DNA for the CDR3: TGTGCCCGGACCCCCACCGGCAATGAGCAGTTCTTC. Its protein product is CARTPTGNEQFF.

The chain combines TRBV13 with TRBJ2-5; unclear D gene. Between the trimmed V and J ends, which lost 5 bases and 1 base, there was a span of 11 bases. The CDR3 is 14 amino acids. Germline assignment: CDR1 PRHDT and CDR2 FYEKMQ (reference sequence). The CDR3 reads CASSGTEPQETQYF. In DNA, the CDR3 is TGTGCCAGCAGCGGTACAGAGCCCCAAGAGACCCAGTACTTC.

This clone was seen a single time. In the same sample, other DNA sequences code for this CDR3. This chain links TRBV10-3 with TRBJ2-1; TRBD2 agrees at 15 bases. V shed 4 bases, J shed 3 bases, and the junction held 10 bases outside the gene matches. Germline-derived CDR1 and CDR2 are ENHRY and SYGVKD. The CDR3 has 19 amino acids. The CDR3 reads CAISGKKRTSGRGYNEQFF. CDR3 nucleotides: TGTGCCATCAGTGGGAAGAAAAGGACTAGCGGGAGGGGCTACAATGAGCAGTTCTTC.

This chain joins TRBV4-2 and TRBJ2-3; no clear D. CDR3 length: 12 residues. V gave up 4 bases and J gave up 5 bases, with 7 bases separating them. Germline CDR1 is LGHNA and CDR2 is YNFKEQ. CDR3 sequence reads: CASSLERDTQYF. The CDR3 DNA reads as TGTGCCAGCAGCCTCGAGCGAGATACGCAGTATTTT.